These 23 T cell receptor beta chains originate from one sample sequenced in a study of cytomegalovirus exposure and HLA in healthy donors. Primers included in the PCR were 60 Vbeta and 13 Jbeta primers. The repertoire was sequenced with immunoSEQ multiplex PCR; TCRdb's copy has only in-frame clones and lacks some. The table for this sample gives under 100,000 clones. The sample taken for sequencing was PBMCs. These receptors all stem from a man aged 25-40 years in good health and CMV-seronegative.

V and J are TRBV27 and TRBJ1-5; D gene unclear. V lost 3 bases and J 7 bases, leaving 19 bases between the germline ends. The germline V gene encodes CDR1 MNHEY and CDR2 SMNVEV (reference sequence). The CDR3 sequence is 16 residues long. The CDR3 nucleotides are TGTGCCAGCAGTTTTACGGGGAGAGGGCTCCGGCAGCCCCAGCATTTT. Amino acids: CASSFTGRGLRQPQHF.

The CDR3 nucleotides are TGTGCCAGCAGCGTAGGACAGGATCAGCCCCAGCATTTT. As protein: CASSVGQDQPQHF. The chain links TRBV9 to TRBJ1-5; TRBD1 might be the D (6 bases). The CDR3 totals 13 residues. Germline V gene lookup returns CDR1 SGDLS and CDR2 YYNGEE. The ends were cut back, 0 bases at V and 5 bases at J, with 6 bases in the middle.

The chain employs TRBV11-2 and TRBJ2-5, with D possibly matching TRBD1 (7 bases). CDR1 and CDR2 (germline): SGHAT, FQNNGV. Trimming took 4 bases from V and 5 from J, leaving 17 bases between them. CDR3 length equals 15 residues. In DNA form, the CDR3 reads TGTGCCAGCAGCTCCTTCGAGGGGGCGGGGGAGACCCAGTACTTC. Protein: CASSSFEGAGETQYF.

The rearrangement joins TRBV10-3 to TRBJ2-5; unclear D gene. Looked up from germline, CDR1 is ENHRY and CDR2 is SYGVKD. This CDR3 contains 12 residues. The V end was cut by 3 bases, the J end by 2 bases, with 4 bases between. The CDR3 protein is CAISDPQETQYF. The CDR3 DNA reads TGTGCCATCAGTGACCCTCAAGAGACCCAGTACTTC.

The chain recombines TRBV5-4 with TRBJ2-5; the match to TRBD1 covers 8 bases. The junction had 10 bases not matched to a gene; V was cut back by 7 bases and J by 5 bases. Germline CDR1 SGHNT, CDR2 YYREEE (reference sequence). The CDR3 is made up of 14 amino acids. For the CDR3, the DNA is TGTGCCAGCTCAGGACAGGGAAGTAGGGAGACCCAGTACTTC. Residues: CASSGQGSRETQYF.

This chain uses TRBV5-6 with TRBJ2-4; D may be TRBD2 (5 bases). V gave up 1 base and J gave up 0 bases, with 14 bases separating them. Germline values: CDR1 SGHDT, CDR2 YYEEEE. The CDR3 runs 17 residues. CDR3 amino acids: CASSLWRGAVAKNIQYF. The CDR3 nucleotides are TGTGCCAGCAGCTTGTGGAGAGGAGCGGTAGCCAAAAACATTCAGTACTTC.

The chain employs TRBV5-6 and TRBJ2-7; the match to TRBD1 covers 9 bases. The CDR3 totals 14 residues. V shed 2 bases and J 4 bases; nucleotides not matched to a gene: 4. The germline V gene has CDR1 SGHDT and CDR2 YYEEEE. The CDR3 nucleotides are TGTGCCAGCAGCTTACAGGGGGCTATTTACGAGCAGTACTTC. It is translated as CASSLQGAIYEQYF.

The chain uses TRBV27 and TRBJ2-7; no definite D call. The germline V and J ends were trimmed by 5 bases and 7 bases, with 15 bases remaining between them. CDR3 length: 13 residues. Germline V lookup: CDR1 MNHEY, CDR2 SMNVEV (reference sequence). In DNA form, the CDR3 reads TGTGCCAGCAGTCGAACAGCCTTGAGTGAGCAGTACTTC. The encoded protein is CASSRTALSEQYF.

CDR3 in DNA: TGTGCCAGCAGTGAAGCAGCAGCGGGAGTTTCATCTGAGCAGTTCTTC. Residues: CASSEAAAGVSSEQFF. The chain joins TRBV6-1 to TRBJ2-1; 8 bases line up with TRBD2. Per the germline V gene, CDR1 is MNHNS and CDR2 is SASEGT. V was clipped by 0 bases and J by 9 bases; unmatched bases: 10. The CDR3 covers 16 residues.

The gene calls are TRBV11-2 and TRBJ2-7, with TRBD2 identical over 7 bases. This CDR3 has 15 residues. Germline V gene data show CDR1 as SGHAT and CDR2 as FQNNGV. Unmatched junction bases numbered 7, after V lost 5 bases and J lost 0 bases. CDR3: CASSLSSGPSYEQYF. The CDR3 DNA reads TGTGCCAGCAGCCTTTCTAGCGGACCCTCCTACGAGCAGTACTTC.

The rearrangement uses TRBV7-9 and TRBJ1-3; no clear D gene. CDR3 length equals 17 residues. The germline V gene encodes CDR1 SEHNR and CDR2 FQNEAQ (reference sequence). The germline V and J ends were trimmed by 5 bases and 0 bases, with 17 bases remaining between them. The CDR3: CASSPARPQYSGNTIYF. In DNA, the CDR3 is TGTGCCAGCAGCCCGGCACGACCACAGTACTCTGGAAACACCATATATTTT.

This chain links TRBV6-5 with TRBJ1-2; 9 bases are shared with TRBD1. With 6 bases clipped from V and 4 bases from J, the junction kept 3 bases outside the gene matches. CDR1 is MNHEY and CDR2 is SVGAGI in the germline V gene. The CDR3 length is 13 residues. The CDR3 DNA reads TGTGCCAGCAGCCGACAGGGGGTCTATGGCTACACCTTC. The encoded protein is CASSRQGVYGYTF.

In DNA, the CDR3 is TGTGCCAGCAGCTTAGTAGCGGGAGTGGATACGCAGTATTTT. This codes for CASSLVAGVDTQYF. The chain recombines TRBV7-2 with TRBJ2-3, with 9 bases matching TRBD2. Trimming took 1 base from V and 6 from J; bases not matched to a gene: 2. The CDR3 has 14 amino acids. The germline V gene has CDR1 SGHTA and CDR2 FQGNSA.

The chain employs TRBV5-6 and TRBJ1-6; D ambiguous. The CDR3 is made up of 13 amino acids. The V end lost 3 bases, the J end lost 9 bases, and 10 bases lay between the germline ends. The V gene's germline CDR1 is SGHDT and CDR2 YYEEEE. In DNA, the CDR3 is TGTGCCAGCAGCTCCATACCGGGTTCACCCCTCCACTTT. Its translation is CASSSIPGSPLHF.

The rearrangement joins TRBV6-1 to TRBJ2-7, with D possibly being TRBD2 (7 bases). CDR1 and CDR2 from the germline V gene are MNHNS and SASEGT. Trimming stripped 4 bases from V and 4 bases from J, with 14 bases between. The CDR3 extends over 14 amino acids. CDR3 nucleotides: TGTGCCAGCAGTGTGCCCAGGGGAGGGTACGAGCAGTACTTC. It encodes CASSVPRGGYEQYF.

The chain is built from TRBV7-9 and TRBJ2-2, with 12 bases fitting TRBD2. V was pared by 5 bases and J by 5 bases, with 3 bases of the junction left unmatched. Germline V gene lookup returns CDR1 SEHNR and CDR2 FQNEAQ (reference sequence). CDR3 length: 15 amino acids. The CDR3, as DNA: TGTGCCAGCAGCCCACTAGCGGGAGGTACCGGGGAGCTGTTTTTT. Translated: CASSPLAGGTGELFF.

V and J are TRBV4-2 and TRBJ2-7, with TRBD1 matching over 9 bases. CDR1 and CDR2 (germline): LGHNA, YNFKEQ. Trimming at V came to 2 bases and at J to 5 bases, leaving 7 bases not matched to a gene. The CDR3 has 15 amino acids. The CDR3 loop is CASSQLPGQGHEQYF. The DNA of the CDR3 is TGTGCCAGCAGCCAATTACCGGGACAGGGTCACGAGCAGTACTTC.

The J gene is TRBJ2-7, the V gene TRBV6-1; 9 bases fit TRBD1. CDR1 MNHNS and CDR2 SASEGT come from the germline V gene. This CDR3 has 11 amino acids. CDR3 residues: CSRTGEGEQYF. Written as DNA, the CDR3 is TGTTCTCGGACAGGGGAAGGCGAGCAGTACTTC.

The chain joins TRBV4-3 to TRBJ1-2, with 8 bases fitting TRBD1. Trimming at V came to 0 bases and at J to 8 bases, leaving 11 bases not matched to a gene. The CDR3 covers 16 residues. From germline, CDR1 is LGHNA and CDR2 YSLEER. Here the CDR3 reads CASSQEFGTGQGGYTF. The CDR3 DNA reads as TGCGCCAGCAGCCAAGAGTTTGGGACAGGCCAAGGAGGCTACACCTTC.

The V call is TRBV5-1, the J call TRBJ2-1, with D perhaps matching TRBD2 (5 bases). The germline V and J ends were trimmed by 6 bases and 3 bases, with 13 bases remaining between them. Germline lookup yields CDR1 SGHRS and CDR2 YFSETQ. This CDR3 comprises 14 residues. This CDR3 reads CASMADGVYNEQFF. DNA for the CDR3: TGCGCCAGCATGGCCGACGGGGTCTACAATGAGCAGTTCTTC.

This rearrangement joins TRBV19 to TRBJ1-4; D not certain. The V gene's germline CDR1 is LNHDA and CDR2 SQIVND (reference sequence). Trimming left V 5 bases short and J 6 bases short, with 7 bases between. The CDR3 loop spans 12 amino acids. The CDR3 spells CASSLRDEKLFF. CDR3 nucleotides: TGTGCCAGTAGTTTACGGGATGAAAAACTGTTTTTT.

This clone is classed as large by frequency. The sample contains more than one DNA sequence encoding this CDR3. The chain couples TRBV7-9 to TRBJ2-1; D might be TRBD2 (5 bases). CDR3 length: 15 residues. Germline assignment: CDR1 SEHNR and CDR2 FQNEAQ (reference sequence). The ends were cut back, 5 bases at V and 7 bases at J, with 18 bases in the middle. The CDR3 loop is CASSLLGGQRNEQFF. The CDR3 DNA reads TGTGCCAGCAGCCTTCTGGGCGGGCAGCGAAATGAGCAGTTCTTC.

The genes are TRBV6-1 and TRBJ2-1; 12 nucleotides agree with TRBD2. CDR1 is MNHNS and CDR2 is SASEGT in the germline V gene. The CDR3 extends over 15 amino acids. Trimming removed 6 bases from V and 4 bases from J; junction bases left unmatched: 4. This chain's CDR3 is CASSPLAGGYNEQFF. The CDR3 nucleotides are TGTGCCAGCAGCCCACTAGCGGGGGGATACAATGAGCAGTTCTTC.